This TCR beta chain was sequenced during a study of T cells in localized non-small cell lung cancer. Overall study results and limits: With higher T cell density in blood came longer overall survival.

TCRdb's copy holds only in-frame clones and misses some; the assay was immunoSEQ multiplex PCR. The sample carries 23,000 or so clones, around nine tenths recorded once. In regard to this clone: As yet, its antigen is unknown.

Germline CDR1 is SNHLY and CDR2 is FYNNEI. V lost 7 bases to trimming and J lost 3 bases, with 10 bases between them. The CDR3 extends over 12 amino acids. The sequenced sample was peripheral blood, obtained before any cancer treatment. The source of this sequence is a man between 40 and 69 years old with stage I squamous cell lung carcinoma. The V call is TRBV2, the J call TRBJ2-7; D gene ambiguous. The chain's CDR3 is CASNEEIYEQYF. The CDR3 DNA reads TGTGCCAGCAACGAAGAGATCTACGAGCAGTACTTC. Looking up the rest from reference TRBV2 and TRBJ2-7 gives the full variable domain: EPEVTQTPSHQVTQMGQEVILRCVPISNHLYFYWYRQILGQKVEFLVSFYNNEISEKSEIFDDQFSVERPDGSNFTLKIRSTKLEDSAMYFCASNEEIYEQYFGPGTRLTVT.